This T cell receptor (beta chain) originates from a study of T-cell reconstitution after alpha-beta-depleted transplantation in children. Preparing the TCRbeta library involved the use of unique molecular identifiers. TCRdb used MiXCR to reprocess the PCR reads, holding one entry per CDR3 protein. The sample consists of more than 200,000 distinct CDR3 sequences, 20% to 30% of them appearing once. Germline CDR1 is MGHRA and CDR2 is YSYEKL. With 1 base removed from V and 4 bases from J, the gap between germline ends came to 19 bases. The CDR3 is 17 residues long. This rearrangement joins TRBV4-1 to TRBJ1-2, with D uncertain. The source of this sequence is a female patient between 2 and 10 years old who had a stem cell transplant for congenital amegakaryocytic thrombocytopenia, so the T cells may come from the graft donor. Material: PBMCs, mostly from graft donor cells, obtained 360 days after TCRalphabeta/CD19-depleted stem cell transplant. CDR3 sequence: CASSQVLRASRIYGYTF. For the CDR3, the DNA is TGCGCCAGCAGCCAAGTCCTACGGGCCTCACGAATCTATGGCTACACCTTC.